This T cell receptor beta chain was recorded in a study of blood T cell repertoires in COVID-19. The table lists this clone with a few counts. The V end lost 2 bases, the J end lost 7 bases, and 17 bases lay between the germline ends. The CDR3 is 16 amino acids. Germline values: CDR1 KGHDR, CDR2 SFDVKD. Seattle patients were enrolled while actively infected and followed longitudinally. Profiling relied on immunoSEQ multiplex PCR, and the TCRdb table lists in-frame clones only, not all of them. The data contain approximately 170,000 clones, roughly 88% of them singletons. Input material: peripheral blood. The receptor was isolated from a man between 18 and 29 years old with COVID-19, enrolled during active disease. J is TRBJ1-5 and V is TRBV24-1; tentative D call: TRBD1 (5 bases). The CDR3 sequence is CATSDCDLEGRQPQHF. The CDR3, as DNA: TGTGCCACCAGTGATTGTGATCTGGAGGGACGACAGCCCCAGCATTTT.